This T cell receptor (beta chain) came from a study of radiation and T cells in renal cell carcinoma. Overall study context: Nephrectomy followed 15 Gy stereotactic body radiation by 4 weeks. Study-level findings and limits: In blood, top tumor clones expanded by 2 weeks, shrinking by 4.

As concerns this clone: Antigen: not known.

Some clones are missing from TCRdb's copy, which holds only in-frame ones; the method was immunoSEQ multiplex PCR. The data contain approximately 94,000 clones, 82% of them singletons. With 5 bases clipped from V and 4 bases from J, the junction kept 4 bases outside the gene matches. The CDR3 runs 13 residues. Germline CDR1 reads LNHDA; CDR2 reads SQIVND (reference sequence). The time point here: baseline pretreatment blood. As for treatment: 15 Gy SBRT to primary tumor, nephrectomy 4 weeks later. The tumor was a clear cell renal cell carcinoma. This chain uses TRBV19 with TRBJ2-5; 7 bases map to TRBD1. The clonotype originates from a man aged 55-75 years with renal cell carcinoma. The sequencing used blood, collected from a patient whose treatment included radiotherapy and nephrectomy. The CDR3 protein is CASSSTGLETQYF. In nucleotides, the CDR3 is TGTGCCAGTAGTTCGACAGGGCTAGAGACCCAGTACTTC.